This TCR beta chain was retrieved from a study of monozygotic twins with inflammatory bowel disease. General study points: IBD patients showed reduced TCRbeta diversity (inverse Simpson) versus healthy co-twins. Support was absent for any single strong signal or clonotype linked to IBD.

Every TCR library drew on around 3,600 ng of total RNA. TCRdb re-called the 5' RACE reads, yielding one record per CDR3 amino acid sequence without DNA. The repertoire table contains 190,000 or so distinct CDR3 sequences. About this clonotype itself: Its antigen is as yet unknown.

Germline loops: CDR1 SGHRS, CDR2 YFSETQ. The CDR3 contains 14 residues. Material for sequencing was blood. The chain combines TRBV5-1 with TRBJ2-5; TCRdb reports TRBD1, a call that lacks DNA to check it against. The source is a human donor with ulcerative colitis or Crohn's disease, or a healthy co-twin of an affected twin (not recorded which). This CDR3 reads CASSLYTGPQTQYF.